This T cell receptor beta chain was captured by sequencing in a study of a mutant IDH1 vaccine in newly diagnosed glioma. Study as a whole: Vaccines began 4-6 weeks after radiotherapy alone, or with temozolomide cycles. The sex distribution of treated patients was 62.5% male and around 40% female, with a mean age of 40.4 years. Beforehand, treatment had been radiotherapy, temozolomide, or both; the majority received both.

The J segment lost 3 bases and the V segment lost 6 bases, leaving 10 bases of the junction unmatched. Germline V CDR1 and CDR2: ENHRY, SYGVKD. CDR3 size: 15 residues. Only in-frame clones appear in the TCRdb table, and some are missing; sequencing was by immunoSEQ multiplex PCR. Of about 40,000 clones listed, roughly 84% are singletons. Time point here: week 11, during vaccination. Every single dose of the vaccine, 300 ug of mutant IDH1 20-mer peptide, came with topical imiquimod. Donor tumors were new WHO grade 3 or 4 IDH1-mutant, ATRX-lost astrocytomas. Remarks on this clone: Its antigen is unidentified.

Material: PBMCs, obtained from a glioma patient whose treatment included an IDH1 peptide vaccine. The clonotype comes from a man aged 35 to 55 with glioma. J is TRBJ2-7 and V is TRBV10-3; 8 bases fit TRBD1. CDR3 DNA: TGTGCCATCAGAGACGACAGGGGAAAGCTCTACGAGCAGTACTTC. As protein: CAIRDDRGKLYEQYF.